These 5 T cell receptor beta chains originate from one sample sequenced in a study of blood T cell repertoires in COVID-19 (dated by TCRdb to about 2020). Libraries were built with the immunoSEQ multiplex PCR assay. Sourced from immuneACCESS, this table was stored by TCRdb with only in-frame sequences that have V and J called. A share of the clones is absent; for the studies checked, an unresolved V gene accounts for under half, and the remainder has no known explanation. The sample includes under 250,000 clones, with around nine tenths observed a single time. The leading ten clones occupy approximately 1.5% of the sample. The sequencing input was peripheral blood. Source of these receptors: a woman aged 55-70 years who had recovered from COVID-19.

The CDR3 nucleotides are TGTGCCAGCGGGACAGGGAATAGCAATCAGCCCCAGCATTTT. Translating gives CASGTGNSNQPQHF. The chain carries TRBV19 and TRBJ1-5; TRBD1 matches 9 bases. J gave up 0 bases and V 9 bases, and 3 bases lay outside the gene matches. The CDR3 has 14 residues. Germline V gene data show CDR1 as LNHDA and CDR2 as SQIVND (reference sequence).

This clone occurred a few times. V usage is TRBV5-4 and J usage is TRBJ2-7, with D unclear. V lost 2 bases and J lost 3, with 15 bases in between. The CDR3 is 15 residues long. The germline V gene has CDR1 SGHNT and CDR2 YYREEE (reference sequence). The CDR3 nucleotides are TGTGCCAGCAGCTTAGTTGACAAGCCCCTCTACGAGCAGTACTTC. Protein sequence: CASSLVDKPLYEQYF.

The chain couples TRBV9 to TRBJ2-2; D is undetermined. V was pared by 2 bases and J by 2 bases, with 4 bases between. CDR3 length: 13 amino acids. Germline V gene lookup returns CDR1 SGDLS and CDR2 YYNGEE. CDR3 in DNA: TGTGCCAGCAGCGTCTACAACACCGGGGAGCTGTTTTTT. It translates to CASSVYNTGELFF.

This clone was seen a handful of times. Other DNA sequences in the sample encode the same CDR3. J is TRBJ2-1 and V is TRBV11-3; 7 bases are shared with TRBD2. CDR3 length equals 15 residues. The trim removed 1 base at V and 0 bases at J, leaving 0 bases unmatched. Per the germline V gene, CDR1 is SGHNT and CDR2 is YENEEA. CDR3 sequence (DNA): TGTGCCAGCAGCTTAGCGGGGGGCTCCTACAATGAGCAGTTCTTC. Protein sequence: CASSLAGGSYNEQFF. The complete variable domain, with remaining parts taken from reference TRBV11-3 and TRBJ2-1, reads EAGVVQSPRYKIIEKKQPVAFWCNPISGHNTLYWYLQNLGQGPELLIRYENEEAVDDSQLPKDRFSAERLKGVDSTLKIQPAELGDSAVYLCASSLAGGSYNEQFFGPGTRLTVL.

The CDR3 is CSVDGLAGKYEQYF. CDR3 nucleotide sequence: TGCAGCGTTGATGGGCTAGCGGGGAAATACGAGCAGTACTTC. The chain joins TRBV29-1 to TRBJ2-7; the match to TRBD2 covers 9 bases. The CDR3 is made up of 14 amino acids. Germline V gene sequence: CDR1 SQVTM, CDR2 ANQGSEA. With V trimmed by 3 bases and J by 4 bases, 7 bases remained unmatched.